This T cell receptor (beta chain) emerged from a study of T cell repertoires in cytomegalovirus infection. This clonotype was seen only a few times. In TCRdb, the reads were re-called with MiXCR into one record per CDR3 protein. In the table there are 170,000 or so distinct CDR3 sequences, 13% to 15% of which are singletons. The CDR3 sequence is 13 residues long. V gave up 7 bases and J gave up 0 bases, with 10 bases separating them. This receptor was obtained from a human donor in good health (CMV status not recorded). Some clones in this sample may be carry-over from other donors' samples. The V gene is TRBV23-1, the J gene TRBJ2-7; a possible D gene is TRBD2 (5 bases). TRBV23-1 is an ORF, with its function uncertain. Sequences were obtained from PBMCs. The CDR3 region has the DNA TGCGCCAGCATACGGGAACTCTCCTACGAGCAGTACTTC. This encodes CASIRELSYEQYF.